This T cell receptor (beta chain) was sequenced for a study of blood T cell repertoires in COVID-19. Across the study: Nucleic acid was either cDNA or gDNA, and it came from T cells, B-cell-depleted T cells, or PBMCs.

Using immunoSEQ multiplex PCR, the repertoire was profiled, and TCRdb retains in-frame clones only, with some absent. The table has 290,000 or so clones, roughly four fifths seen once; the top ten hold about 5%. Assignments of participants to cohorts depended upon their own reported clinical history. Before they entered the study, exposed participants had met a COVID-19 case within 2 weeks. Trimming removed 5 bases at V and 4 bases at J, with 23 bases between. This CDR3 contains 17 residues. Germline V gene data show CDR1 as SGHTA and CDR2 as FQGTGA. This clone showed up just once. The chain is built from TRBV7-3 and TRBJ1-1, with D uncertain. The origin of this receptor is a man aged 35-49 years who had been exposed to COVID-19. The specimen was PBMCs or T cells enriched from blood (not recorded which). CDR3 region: CASSPRKIKALGTEAFF. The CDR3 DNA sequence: TGTGCCAGCAGCCCGAGGAAGATCAAGGCGTTGGGCACTGAAGCTTTCTTT.